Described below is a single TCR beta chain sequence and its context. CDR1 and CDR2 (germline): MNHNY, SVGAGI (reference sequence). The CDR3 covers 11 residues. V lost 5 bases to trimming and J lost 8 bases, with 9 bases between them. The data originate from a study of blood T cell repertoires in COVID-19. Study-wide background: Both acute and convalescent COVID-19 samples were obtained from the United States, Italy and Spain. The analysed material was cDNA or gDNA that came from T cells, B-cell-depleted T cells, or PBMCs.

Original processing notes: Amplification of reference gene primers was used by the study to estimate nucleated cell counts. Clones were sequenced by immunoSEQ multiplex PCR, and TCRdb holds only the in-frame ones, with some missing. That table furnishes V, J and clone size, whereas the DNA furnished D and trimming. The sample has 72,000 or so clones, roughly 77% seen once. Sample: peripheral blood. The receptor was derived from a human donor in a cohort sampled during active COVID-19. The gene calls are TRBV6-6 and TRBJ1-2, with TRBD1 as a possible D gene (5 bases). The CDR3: CASSQRGGYTF. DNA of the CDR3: TGTGCCAGCAGTCAAAGGGGCGGCTACACCTTC.